The rows below give T cell receptor beta chains drawn from one sample of a study of T cells in Graves' hyperthyroidism and ophthalmopathy. TCRdb redid the calling of the multiplex PCR reads with MiXCR, one entry per CDR3 protein. Among over 250,000 distinct CDR3 sequences, 22% were seen once, and the ten largest hold about 60%. Sequenced sample: blood. All receptors come from a man younger than 40 with Graves' ophthalmopathy. CDR3s include the opening cysteine and the closing phenylalanine or tryptophan. The order of the fields is clone size, V gene, D gene, J gene, CDR3 length, CDR3 DNA, CDR3 protein. A D gene is named only where the DNA matches it firmly. Clone size is not always given. Where it is, it says once, few, many or a class for expanded clones.

clone size: many
V gene: TRBV30
D gene: TRBD1
J gene: TRBJ2-5
CDR3 length: 13
CDR3 DNA: TGTGCCTGGGGGACAGGGCGGCAAGAGACCCAGTACTTC
CDR3 protein: CAWGTGRQETQYF

clone size: -
V gene: TRBV15
D gene: -
J gene: TRBJ1-1
CDR3 length: 15
CDR3 DNA: TGTGCCACCAGCAGAGGTGGCAGTATGAACACTGAAGCTTTCTTT
CDR3 protein: CATSRGGSMNTEAFF

clone size: few
V gene: TRBV7-9
D gene: -
J gene: TRBJ2-5
CDR3 length: 13
CDR3 DNA: TGTGCCAGCAGCTTAGGTGGGACCCATGACCAGTACTTC
CDR3 protein: CASSLGGTHDQYF

clone size: many
V gene: TRBV19
D gene: TRBD1
J gene: TRBJ1-1
CDR3 length: 17
CDR3 DNA: TGTGCCAGTAGTCCCCGACAGGGAGGTTTGGGGAACACTGAAGCTTTCTTT
CDR3 protein: CASSPRQGGLGNTEAFF

clone size: many
V gene: TRBV11-2
D gene: TRBD1
J gene: TRBJ2-3
CDR3 length: 15
CDR3 DNA: TGTGCCAGCAGCTTAGATGGGACAGGGACAGATACGCAGTATTTT
CDR3 protein: CASSLDGTGTDTQYF

clone size: many
V gene: TRBV11-3
D gene: -
J gene: TRBJ2-4
CDR3 length: 14
CDR3 DNA: TGTGCCAGCAGCTTAACAGCTACGACGGACATTCAGTACTTC
CDR3 protein: CASSLTATTDIQYF

clone size: many
V gene: TRBV11-2
D gene: -
J gene: TRBJ2-5
CDR3 length: 13
CDR3 DNA: TGTGCCAGCAGTCCTGGACTCAAAGAGACCCAGTACTTC
CDR3 protein: CASSPGLKETQYF

clone size: -
V gene: TRBV29-1
D gene: -
J gene: TRBJ1-5
CDR3 length: 15
CDR3 DNA: TGCAGCGTTGAAATGGAGGGCGATGGCAATCAGCCCCAGCATTTT
CDR3 protein: CSVEMEGDGNQPQHF

clone size: many
V gene: TRBV11-1
D gene: -
J gene: TRBJ2-1
CDR3 length: 14
CDR3 DNA: TGTGCCAGCAGCCAGACGGCCAGCAGGAATGAGCAGTTCTTC
CDR3 protein: CASSQTASRNEQFF

clone size: -
V gene: TRBV5-1
D gene: TRBD2
J gene: TRBJ2-3
CDR3 length: 21
CDR3 DNA: TGCGCCAGCAGCTTCCCTAGCGGGAGCGAACTATCGTTTTCCCTCACAGATACGCAGTATTTT
CDR3 protein: CASSFPSGSELSFSLTDTQYF

clone size: -
V gene: TRBV6-9
D gene: TRBD1
J gene: TRBJ2-4
CDR3 length: 18
CDR3 DNA: TGTGCCAGCAGTTTCTCCCCACGGACAGGGATAGCCAAAAACATTCAGTACTTC
CDR3 protein: CASSFSPRTGIAKNIQYF

clone size: -
V gene: TRBV6-1
D gene: TRBD2
J gene: TRBJ2-3
CDR3 length: 13
CDR3 DNA: TGTGCCAGCAGAGCGGGAGCATCAGATACGCAGTATTTT
CDR3 protein: CASRAGASDTQYF

clone size: -
V gene: TRBV28
D gene: -
J gene: TRBJ1-2
CDR3 length: 13
CDR3 DNA: TGTGGCGCCGGTGTCCAGGCCGACTTTGGCTACACCTTC
CDR3 protein: CGAGVQADFGYTF

clone size: many
V gene: TRBV2
D gene: -
J gene: TRBJ2-1
CDR3 length: 13
CDR3 DNA: TGTGCCAGCAGTGACCCGGACTACAATGAGCAGTTCTTC
CDR3 protein: CASSDPDYNEQFF

clone size: -
V gene: TRBV5-6
D gene: TRBD1
J gene: TRBJ1-6
CDR3 length: 15
CDR3 DNA: TGTGCCAGCAGCTTCCGGACAGGGATCGGTTCACCCCTCCACTTT
CDR3 protein: CASSFRTGIGSPLHF

clone size: few
V gene: TRBV19
D gene: -
J gene: TRBJ1-1
CDR3 length: 17
CDR3 DNA: TGTGCCAGTAGTATAGTTAACAGGGTAGGTTATAGCACTGAAGCTTTCTTT
CDR3 protein: CASSIVNRVGYSTEAFF

clone size: -
V gene: TRBV6-2/TRBV6-3
D gene: TRBD1
J gene: TRBJ1-5
CDR3 length: 13
CDR3 DNA: TGTGCCAGCAGTAGACAGGGAAATCAGCCCCGGCATTTT
CDR3 protein: CASSRQGNQPRHF

clone size: few
V gene: TRBV28
D gene: TRBD1
J gene: TRBJ1-1
CDR3 length: 17
CDR3 DNA: TGTGCCAGCAGTAAGCTGACAGGGGGCTTGAAGAACACTGAAGCTTTCTTT
CDR3 protein: CASSKLTGGLKNTEAFF

clone size: -
V gene: TRBV7-9
D gene: -
J gene: TRBJ2-2
CDR3 length: 17
CDR3 DNA: TGTGCCAGCAGCTTAGGAGGGCCGCTGGTGAACACCGGGGAGCTGTTTTTT
CDR3 protein: CASSLGGPLVNTGELFF

clone size: -
V gene: TRBV20-1
D gene: TRBD2
J gene: TRBJ2-7
CDR3 length: 15
CDR3 DNA: TGCAGTGCTAGAGGGCAGGCGGGGGGGCTTCTCGAGCAGTACTTC
CDR3 protein: CSARGQAGGLLEQYF

clone size: -
V gene: TRBV11-2
D gene: TRBD1
J gene: TRBJ1-6
CDR3 length: 14
CDR3 DNA: TGTGCCAGCAGCCAAGGGACAGGGGTTTCACCCCTCCACTTT
CDR3 protein: CASSQGTGVSPLHF